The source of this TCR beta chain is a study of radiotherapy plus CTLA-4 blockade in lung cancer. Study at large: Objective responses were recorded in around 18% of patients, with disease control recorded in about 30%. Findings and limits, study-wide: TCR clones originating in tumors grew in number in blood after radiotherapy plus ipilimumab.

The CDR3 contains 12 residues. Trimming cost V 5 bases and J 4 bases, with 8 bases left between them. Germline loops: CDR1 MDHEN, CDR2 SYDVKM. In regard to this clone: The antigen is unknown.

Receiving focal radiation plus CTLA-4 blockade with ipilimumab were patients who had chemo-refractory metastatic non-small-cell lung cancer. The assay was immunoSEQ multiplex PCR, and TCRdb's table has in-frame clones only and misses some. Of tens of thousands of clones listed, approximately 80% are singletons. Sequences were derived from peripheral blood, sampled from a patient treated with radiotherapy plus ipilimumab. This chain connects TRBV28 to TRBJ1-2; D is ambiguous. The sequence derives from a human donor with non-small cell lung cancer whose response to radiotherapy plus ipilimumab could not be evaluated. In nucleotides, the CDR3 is TGTGCCAGCAGTCTCGAGGGCTATGGCTACACCTTC. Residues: CASSLEGYGYTF.